This T cell receptor (beta chain) is from a study of cytomegalovirus exposure and HLA in healthy donors. Study findings and constraints: Most TCR sequences showed up rarely, but some public TCRs showed up in many donors. It was found in a later analysis that first-cohort TCR clusters tended to co-occur in the approximately 120 validation repertoires.

The CDR3 has 18 residues. Trimming took off 7 bases at V and 0 bases at J, with 24 bases between the two ends. The germline gives CDR1 WNHNN, CDR2 SYGVQD (reference sequence). For this clone: Its specificity is unknown.

Here immunoSEQ multiplex PCR was the method, and the copy in TCRdb shows in-frame clones only, minus some. The repertoire holds about 140,000 clones, with 88% as singletons. V gene TRBV10-1 combines with J gene TRBJ1-2, with D uncertain. Specimen: PBMCs. The receptor comes from a young woman in good health and CMV-seropositive. The CDR3 coding sequence is TGCGCCAGCACTCCTTTGCCCCGTGTCCAGGAAGCTAACTATGGCTACACCTTC. Translating it yields CASTPLPRVQEANYGYTF.